Below are 8 T cell receptor beta chains sequenced from a single sample in a study of blood T cell repertoires in COVID-19. Here immunoSEQ multiplex PCR was the method, and the copy in TCRdb shows in-frame clones only, minus some. The sample yields some 100,000 clones, about 92% seen once. What was sequenced was peripheral blood. These receptors all stem from an older woman with active COVID-19.

This chain uses TRBV7-2 with TRBJ2-3; TRBD1 might be the D (5 bases). The CDR3 covers 15 residues. The V and J ends lost 5 bases and 2 bases respectively, with 14 bases between them. From germline, CDR1 is SGHTA and CDR2 FQGNSA. The CDR3 DNA sequence: TGTGCCAGCAGCACCCGACAGTCGCTCACAGATACGCAGTATTTT. Its translation is CASSTRQSLTDTQYF.

The rearrangement links TRBV3-1 (or the pseudogene TRBV3-2) to TRBJ1-2; D perhaps matches TRBD1 (6 bases). V lost 5 bases, J lost 12 bases, and 13 bases lay in between. Germline values: CDR1 LGHDT, CDR2 YNNKEL (reference sequence). This CDR3 comprises 11 residues. CDR3 coding DNA: TGTGCCAGCAGCTCCTACAGGGATCACACCTTC. This sequence encodes CASSSYRDHTF.

The gene calls are TRBV6-5 and TRBJ2-1; a weak D match, TRBD1 (6 bases). This CDR3 has 11 amino acids. Germline V gives CDR1 MNHEY, CDR2 SVGAGI. The ends were cut back, 7 bases at V and 9 bases at J, with 10 bases in the middle. This chain's CDR3 is CASTQGGEQFF. The CDR3 DNA sequence: TGTGCCAGCACCCAAGGGGGTGAGCAGTTCTTC.

This rearrangement joins TRBV2 to TRBJ1-6; 7 bases map to TRBD1. With V trimmed by 3 bases and J by 5 bases, 7 bases remained unmatched. Germline V gives CDR1 SNHLY, CDR2 FYNNEI. The CDR3 spans 16 residues. CDR3 region: CASSDQTGINNSPLHF. CDR3 coding DNA: TGTGCCAGCAGTGATCAGACAGGGATAAATAATTCACCCCTCCACTTT.

V gene TRBV6-2 or TRBV6-3 combines with J gene TRBJ2-5; 9 positions agree with TRBD2. Germline-derived CDR1 and CDR2 are MNHEY and SVGEGT. V lost 3 bases to trimming and J lost 5 bases; unmatched junction nucleotides: 10. The CDR3 spans 16 residues. CDR3 coding DNA: TGTGCCAGCAGTTATTCTCTAGCGGGGCGCCGGGAGACCCAGTACTTC. It encodes CASSYSLAGRRETQYF.

The gene calls are TRBV9 and TRBJ2-5; D ambiguous. V dropped 0 bases and J dropped 1 base, with 7 bases sitting between them. Per germline, CDR1 SGDLS and CDR2 YYNGEE. This CDR3 is 14 amino acids long. The CDR3 DNA sequence: TGTGCCAGCAGCGTAGGGCCAGGCCAAGAGACCCAGTACTTC. This gives the protein CASSVGPGQETQYF.

The chain is built from TRBV19 and TRBJ2-7, with TRBD1 matching 9 bases. Trimming cost V 8 bases and J 2 bases; bases outside gene matches: 4. The CDR3 is 13 amino acids. Looked up from germline, CDR1 is LNHDA and CDR2 is SQIVND (reference sequence). The CDR3 nucleotides read TGTGCCAGTGCCGGGGACAGGGCCTACGAGCAGTACTTC. Translation: CASAGDRAYEQYF.

The sample holds one count of this clone. The chain carries TRBV4-1 and TRBJ2-2; possibly TRBD2 for D (6 bases). Germline V lookup: CDR1 MGHRA, CDR2 YSYEKL. The CDR3 sequence is 17 residues long. The V and J ends lost 1 base and 1 base respectively, with 13 bases between them. The CDR3 loop reads CASSQVGRTMNTGELFF. As DNA, the CDR3 is TGCGCCAGCAGCCAAGTGGGGCGGACTATGAACACCGGGGAGCTGTTTTTT.